The source of this TCR beta chain is a study of CD8 T cells in ankylosing spondylitis. Broader study findings: Apparently characteristic of ankylosing spondylitis blood was a TCR beta motif (roughly eight highly homologous variants).

TCRdb itself ran the 5' RACE reads through MiXCR, one entry per CDR3 protein. The table has 330,000 or so distinct CDR3 sequences, 6.5% to 10% seen once. The sample holds a few counts of this clonotype. Its antigen is currently unknown. Material: blood, either unsorted or a sorted T cell fraction (not recorded which). The receptor was derived from a male donor with ankylosing spondylitis.

CDR3 in amino acids: CASSPHYDNRVPGQPQHF. In DNA, the CDR3 is TGTGCCAGCAGTCCGCACTACGATAACAGGGTCCCGGGTCAGCCCCAGCATTTT. The chain uses TRBV27 and TRBJ1-5; the D gene is possibly TRBD1 (6 bases). The CDR3 runs to 18 residues. V lost 5 bases, J lost 6 bases, and 26 bases lay in between. Germline lookup yields CDR1 MNHEY and CDR2 SMNVEV (reference sequence).